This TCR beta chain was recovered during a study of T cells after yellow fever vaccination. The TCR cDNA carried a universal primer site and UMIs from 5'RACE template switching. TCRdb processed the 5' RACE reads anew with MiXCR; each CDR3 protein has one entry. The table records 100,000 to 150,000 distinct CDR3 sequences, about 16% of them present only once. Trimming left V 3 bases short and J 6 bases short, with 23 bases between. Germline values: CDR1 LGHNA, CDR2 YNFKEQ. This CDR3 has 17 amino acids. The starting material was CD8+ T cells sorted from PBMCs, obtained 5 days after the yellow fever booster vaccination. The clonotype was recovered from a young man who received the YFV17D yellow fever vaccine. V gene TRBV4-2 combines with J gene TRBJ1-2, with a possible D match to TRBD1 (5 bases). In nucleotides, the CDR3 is TGTGCCAGCAGCCAGCCCGACGGGGCCCCTATTGAGAATGGCTACACCTTC. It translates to CASSQPDGAPIENGYTF.